The 7 T cell receptor beta chains below were found in one sample sequenced in a study of blood T cell repertoires in COVID-19. TCRdb keeps only in-frame clones here, not all; method: immunoSEQ multiplex PCR. Of more than 450,000 clones in the sample, 87% were seen once. The sequenced material came from PBMCs or T cells enriched from blood (not recorded which). The source of these receptors is a woman under 30 who had recovered from COVID-19.

The genes are TRBV5-1 and TRBJ2-7; 10 bases match TRBD1. This CDR3 comprises 14 residues. V gave up 4 bases and J gave up 5 bases; unmatched junction bases: 6. From germline, CDR1 is SGHRS and CDR2 YFSETQ. The CDR3 protein is CASSARDRGHEQYF. In nucleotides, the CDR3 is TGCGCCAGCAGCGCCCGGGACAGGGGCCACGAGCAGTACTTC.

The V call is TRBV5-4, the J call TRBJ1-5, with unresolved D. The germline CDR1 and CDR2 sequences are SGHNT and YYREEE (reference sequence). Trimming removed 0 bases from V and 5 bases from J, with 6 bases in between. The CDR3 has 13 amino acids. The CDR3 DNA reads TGTGCCAGCAGCTTGGGGCGGGATCAGCCCCAGCATTTT. Translating it yields CASSLGRDQPQHF.

The CDR3 nucleotides read TGTGCCAGCAGCTTAAGAACGGACATGAACACTGAAGCTTTCTTT. Residues: CASSLRTDMNTEAFF. The chain is built from TRBV7-8 and TRBJ1-1, with a possible D match to TRBD1 (5 bases). The V and J ends lost 2 bases and 0 bases respectively, with 10 bases between them. Germline V gene lookup returns CDR1 SGHVS and CDR2 FQNEAQ. The CDR3 sequence is 15 residues long.

The chain carries TRBV12-3 or TRBV12-4 and TRBJ2-2; D is unresolved. This CDR3 region has 13 residues. V was trimmed by 10 bases and J by 6 bases, leaving 15 bases between them. The CDR3 here is CATLSWSPGELFF. For the CDR3, the DNA is TGTGCCACCCTGAGCTGGTCCCCCGGGGAGCTGTTTTTT.

Turning to this clone: At one end, the junction sequence differs from germline, possibly due to a read error. The chain employs TRBV27 and TRBJ1-5; 7 nucleotides agree with TRBD1. CDR3 length: 14 residues. CDR1 is MNHEY, CDR2 SMNVEV, per germline (reference sequence). CDR3: CASSLSSPGQRQHF. The CDR3 DNA follows: TGTGCCAGCAGTTTATCGAGCCCGGGACAGCGCCAGCATTTT.

This chain joins TRBV24-1 and TRBJ2-5; 7 bases are shared with TRBD2. This CDR3 comprises 14 residues. The ends lost 5 bases at V and 1 base at J; junction bases unmatched: 3. CDR1 and CDR2 from the germline V gene are KGHDR and SFDVKD. This CDR3 reads CATSGGGTQETQYF. CDR3 coding DNA: TGTGCCACCAGTGGCGGGGGTACCCAAGAGACCCAGTACTTC.

The chain combines TRBV24-1 with TRBJ2-3; TRBD1 matches 7 bases. This CDR3 is 15 amino acids long. Trimming removed 3 bases from V and 4 bases from J; junction bases left unmatched: 6. The germline CDR1 and CDR2 sequences are KGHDR and SFDVKD. CDR3 DNA: TGTGCCACCAGTGATACAGGGGAAGGGGCAGATACGCAGTATTTT. Amino acid sequence: CATSDTGEGADTQYF.